These T cell receptor beta chains were read from a single sample in a study of regulatory T cells in long-lasting Graves disease. Each CDR3 protein is one row after TCRdb ran MiXCR on the multiplex PCR reads. The table lists approximately 460,000 distinct CDR3 sequences, 16% of them singletons. The same data also went into a second study, on T cells in Graves' hyperthyroidism and ophthalmopathy.

Sample: peripheral blood mononuclear cells (PBMCs), taken at new diagnosis, from a patient treated with antithyroid drugs. The source is a woman aged 25 to 45 with Graves disease. The CDR3 runs from the conserved cysteine through the conserved F or W. D genes are given only for firm matches. Clone size appears in some rows only: once, few, many, or a class for an expanded clone.

D gene	V gene	J gene	clone size	CDR3 protein	CDR3 DNA
NA	TRBV30	TRBJ1-1	many	CAWRPNVGGLEAFF	TGTGCCTGGAGGCCTAATGTCGGGGGACTTGAAGCTTTCTTT
NA	TRBV28	TRBJ2-7	many	CASVLSGGTYEQYF	TGTGCCAGCGTTCTGAGTGGGGGCACCTACGAGCAGTACTTC
NA	TRBV28	TRBJ2-1	many	CASSLGDTSYNEQFF	TGTGCCAGCAGTTTAGGGGACACGTCCTACAATGAGCAGTTCTTC
NA	TRBV20-1	TRBJ2-7	many	CSARVPDSYEQYF	TGCAGTGCTAGAGTCCCTGACTCCTACGAGCAGTACTTC
TRBD2	TRBV18	TRBJ2-1	few	CASSLGRAGRERPYNEQFF	TGTGCCAGCTCACTCGGTCGGGCAGGGAGGGAACGACCCTACAATGAGCAGTTCTTC
NA	TRBV12-3/TRBV12-4	TRBJ2-3	NA	CASRHSGERTDTQYF	TGTGCCAGCAGACATTCAGGGGAAAGAACAGATACGCAGTATTTT
TRBD1	TRBV30	TRBJ2-3	many	CASDRVGTDTQYF	TGTGCCTCTGACAGGGTCGGCACAGATACGCAGTATTTT
TRBD2	TRBV9	TRBJ2-1	many	CASSVGGGTSGTYNEQFF	TGTGCCAGCAGCGTAGGAGGAGGGACTAGCGGAACCTACAATGAGCAGTTCTTC
NA	TRBV20-1	TRBJ1-2	many	CSEHPQLNYGYTF	TGCAGTGAGCACCCCCAGTTAAACTATGGCTACACCTTC
TRBD2	TRBV18	TRBJ2-5	many	CASSAGTRIETQYF	TGTGCCAGCTCAGCCGGGACTAGGATAGAGACCCAGTACTTC
NA	TRBV6-2/TRBV6-3	TRBJ2-7	NA	CASSYDRGLEQYF	TGTGCCAGCAGTTACGACAGAGGTTTGGAGCAGTACTTC
TRBD1	TRBV7-9	TRBJ2-7	many	CASSLGQGFPYEQYF	TGTGCCAGCAGCTTGGGACAGGGCTTTCCCTACGAGCAGTACTTC
NA	TRBV7-9	TRBJ2-1	NA	CASSPGRAPYNEQFF	TGTGCCAGCAGCCCCGGTAGGGCGCCCTACAATGAGCAGTTCTTC
NA	TRBV20-1	TRBJ2-5	many	CSAILGIQETQYF	TGCAGTGCTATACTTGGGATCCAAGAGACCCAGTACTTC